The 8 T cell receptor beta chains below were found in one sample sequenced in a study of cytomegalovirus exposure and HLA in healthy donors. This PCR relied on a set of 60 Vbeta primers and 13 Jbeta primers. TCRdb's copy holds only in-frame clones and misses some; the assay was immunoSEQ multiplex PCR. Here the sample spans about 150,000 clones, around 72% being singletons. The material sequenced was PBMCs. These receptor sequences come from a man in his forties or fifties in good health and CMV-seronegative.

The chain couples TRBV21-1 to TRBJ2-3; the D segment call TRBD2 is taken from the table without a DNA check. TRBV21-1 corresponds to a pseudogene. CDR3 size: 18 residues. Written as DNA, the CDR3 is TGTGCCAGCAGCCACAACCGCCGACCGGGAGGGGAAACAGATACGCAGTATTTT. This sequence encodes CASSHNRRPGGETDTQYF.

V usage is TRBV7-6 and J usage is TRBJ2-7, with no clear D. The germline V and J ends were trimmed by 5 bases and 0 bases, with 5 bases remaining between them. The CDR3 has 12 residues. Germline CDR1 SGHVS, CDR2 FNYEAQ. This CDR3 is CASSLSSYEQYF. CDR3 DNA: TGTGCCAGCAGCCTGAGCTCCTACGAGCAGTACTTC.

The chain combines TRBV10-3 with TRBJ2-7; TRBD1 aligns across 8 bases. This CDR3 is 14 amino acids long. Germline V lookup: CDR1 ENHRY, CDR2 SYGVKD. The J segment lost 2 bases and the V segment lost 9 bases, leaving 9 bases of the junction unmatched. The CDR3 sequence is CAIKGQGGTYEQYF. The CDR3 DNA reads TGTGCCATAAAAGGACAGGGAGGAACCTACGAGCAGTACTTC.

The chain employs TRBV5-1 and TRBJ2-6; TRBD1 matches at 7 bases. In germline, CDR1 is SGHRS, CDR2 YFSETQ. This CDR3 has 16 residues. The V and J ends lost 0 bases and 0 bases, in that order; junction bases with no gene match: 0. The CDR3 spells CASSLGQGSGANVLTF. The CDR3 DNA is TGCGCCAGCAGCTTGGGACAGGGCTCTGGGGCCAACGTCCTGACTTTC.

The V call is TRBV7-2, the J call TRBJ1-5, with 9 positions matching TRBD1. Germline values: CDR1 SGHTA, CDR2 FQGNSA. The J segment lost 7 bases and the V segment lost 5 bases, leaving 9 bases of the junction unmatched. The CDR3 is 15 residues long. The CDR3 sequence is CASSLRGTGIQPQHF. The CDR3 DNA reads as TGTGCCAGCAGCCTCCGGGGGACAGGGATCCAGCCCCAGCATTTT.

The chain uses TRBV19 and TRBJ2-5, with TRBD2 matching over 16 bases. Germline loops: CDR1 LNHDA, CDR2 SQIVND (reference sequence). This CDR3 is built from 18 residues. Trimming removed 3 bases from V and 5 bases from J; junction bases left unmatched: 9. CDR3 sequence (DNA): TGTGCCAGTAGTATTCGGGGACTAGCGGGAGGGCCGACTGAGACCCAGTACTTC. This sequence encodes CASSIRGLAGGPTETQYF.

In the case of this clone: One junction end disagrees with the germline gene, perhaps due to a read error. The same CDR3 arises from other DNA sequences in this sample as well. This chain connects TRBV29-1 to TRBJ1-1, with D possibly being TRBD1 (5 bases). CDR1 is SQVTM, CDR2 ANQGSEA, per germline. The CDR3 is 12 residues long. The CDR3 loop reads CSAGGANTEAFF. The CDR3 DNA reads TGCAGCGCTGGAGGGGCGAACACTGAAGCCTTCTTT. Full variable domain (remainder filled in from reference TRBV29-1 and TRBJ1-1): SAVISQKPSRDICQRGTSLTIQCQVDSQVTMMFWYRQQPGQSLTLIATANQGSEATYESGFVIDKFPISRPNLTFSTLTVSNMSPEDSSIYLCSAGGANTEAFFGQGTRLTVV.

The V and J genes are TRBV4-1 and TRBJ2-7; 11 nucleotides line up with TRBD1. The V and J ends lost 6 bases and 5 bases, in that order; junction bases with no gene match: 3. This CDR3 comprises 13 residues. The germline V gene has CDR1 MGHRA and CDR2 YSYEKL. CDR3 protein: CASRRTGGHEQYF. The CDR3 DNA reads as TGCGCCAGCAGGCGGACAGGGGGCCACGAGCAGTACTTC.